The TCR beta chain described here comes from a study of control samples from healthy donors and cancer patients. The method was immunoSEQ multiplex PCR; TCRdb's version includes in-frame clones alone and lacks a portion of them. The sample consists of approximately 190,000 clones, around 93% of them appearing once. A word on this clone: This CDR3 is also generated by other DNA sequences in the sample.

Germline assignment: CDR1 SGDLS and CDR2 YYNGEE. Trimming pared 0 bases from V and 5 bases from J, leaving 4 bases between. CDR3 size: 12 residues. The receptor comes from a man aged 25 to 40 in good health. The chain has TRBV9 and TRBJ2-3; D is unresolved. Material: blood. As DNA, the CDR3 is TGTGCCAGCAGCGTAGTGGGAGATACGCAGTATTTT. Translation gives CASSVVGDTQYF.